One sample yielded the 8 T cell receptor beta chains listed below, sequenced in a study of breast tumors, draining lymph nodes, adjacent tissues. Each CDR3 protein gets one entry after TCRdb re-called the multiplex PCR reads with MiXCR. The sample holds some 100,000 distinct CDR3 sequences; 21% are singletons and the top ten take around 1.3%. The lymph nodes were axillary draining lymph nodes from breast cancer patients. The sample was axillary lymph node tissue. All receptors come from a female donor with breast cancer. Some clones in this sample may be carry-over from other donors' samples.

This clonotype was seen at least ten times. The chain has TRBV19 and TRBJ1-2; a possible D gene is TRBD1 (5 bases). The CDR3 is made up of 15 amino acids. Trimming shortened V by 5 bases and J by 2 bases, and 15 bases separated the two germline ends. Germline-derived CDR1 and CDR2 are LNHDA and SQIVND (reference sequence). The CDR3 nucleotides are TGTGCCAGTAGTCCCCCCCGGGACGGGAACTATGGCTACACCTTC. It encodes CASSPPRDGNYGYTF.

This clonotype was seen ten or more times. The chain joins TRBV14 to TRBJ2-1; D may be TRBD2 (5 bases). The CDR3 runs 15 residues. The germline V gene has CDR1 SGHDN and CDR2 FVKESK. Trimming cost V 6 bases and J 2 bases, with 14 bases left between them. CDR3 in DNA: TGTGCCAGCAGACGCAGCGGAGCCACCTACAATGAGCAGTTCTTC. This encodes CASRRSGATYNEQFF.

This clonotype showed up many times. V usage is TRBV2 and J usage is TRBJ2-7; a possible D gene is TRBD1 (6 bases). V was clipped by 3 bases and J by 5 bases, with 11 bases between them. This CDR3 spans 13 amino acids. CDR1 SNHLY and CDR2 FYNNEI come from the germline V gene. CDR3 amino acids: CASSDSGVHEQYF. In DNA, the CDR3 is TGTGCCAGCAGTGATTCAGGGGTCCACGAGCAGTACTTC.

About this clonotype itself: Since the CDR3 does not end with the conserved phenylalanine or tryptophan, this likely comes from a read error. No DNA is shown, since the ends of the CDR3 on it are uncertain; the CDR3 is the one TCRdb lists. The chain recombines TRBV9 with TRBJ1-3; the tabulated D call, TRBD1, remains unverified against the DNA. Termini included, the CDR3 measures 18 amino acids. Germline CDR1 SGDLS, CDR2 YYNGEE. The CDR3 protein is CASSVAVLRGGEGNTIHL.

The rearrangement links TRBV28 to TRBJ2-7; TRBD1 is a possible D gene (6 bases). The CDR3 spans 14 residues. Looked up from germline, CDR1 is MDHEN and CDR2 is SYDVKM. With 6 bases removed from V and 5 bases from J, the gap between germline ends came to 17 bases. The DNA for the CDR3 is TGTGCCAGCAGCCGTAGGGACACAGCCCACGAGCAGTACTTC. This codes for CASSRRDTAHEQYF.

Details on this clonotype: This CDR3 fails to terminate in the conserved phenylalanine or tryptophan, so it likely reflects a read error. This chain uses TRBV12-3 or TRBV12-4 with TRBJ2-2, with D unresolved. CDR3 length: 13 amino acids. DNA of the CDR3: TGTGTCAGCAGTTTAGGGAACACCGGGGAGCTGTTTCTT. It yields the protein CVSSLGNTGELFL.

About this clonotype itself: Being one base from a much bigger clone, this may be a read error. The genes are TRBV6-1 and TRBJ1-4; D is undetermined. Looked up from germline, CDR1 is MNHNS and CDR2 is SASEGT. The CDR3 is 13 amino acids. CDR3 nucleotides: TGTGCCAGCAGTGAACTGGGAAGCGAAAAACCGTTTTTT. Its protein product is CASSELGSEKPFF.

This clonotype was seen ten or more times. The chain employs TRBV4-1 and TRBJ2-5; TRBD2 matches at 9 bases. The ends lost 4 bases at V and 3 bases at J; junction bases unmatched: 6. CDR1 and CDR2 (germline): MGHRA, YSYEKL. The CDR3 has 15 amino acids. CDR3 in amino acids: CASSRGAGGEETQYF. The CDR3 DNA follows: TGCGCCAGCAGCCGCGGAGCGGGGGGCGAAGAGACCCAGTACTTC.